The 32 T cell receptor beta chains reported below all come from one sample, sequenced in a study of blood T cell repertoires in COVID-19. Some clones are missing from TCRdb's copy, which holds only in-frame ones; the method was immunoSEQ multiplex PCR. In the table there are roughly 200,000 clones, more than 70% of which are singletons. Material for sequencing was peripheral blood. The receptor source for this set is an elderly woman with active or convalescent COVID-19.

This clone has just a few counts. The V call is TRBV6-5, the J call TRBJ2-5, with D possibly TRBD1 on 6 matching bases. CDR3 size: 15 residues. The germline V and J ends were trimmed by 8 bases and 5 bases, with 21 bases remaining between them. Germline assignment: CDR1 MNHEY and CDR2 SVGAGI. In nucleotides, the CDR3 is TGTGCCAGCCGCCCAGTAGGGGCAGGGGATGAGACCCAGTACTTC. It encodes CASRPVGAGDETQYF.

The chain has TRBV3-1 (or the pseudogene TRBV3-2) and TRBJ2-5, with TRBD2 identical over 16 bases. CDR1 and CDR2 (germline): LGHDT, YNNKEL (reference sequence). This CDR3 spans 17 amino acids. The junction had 2 bases not matched to a gene; V was cut back by 0 bases and J by 4 bases. Written as DNA, the CDR3 is TGTGCCAGCAGCCAAGAAGGGACTAGCGGGGGGGCAGAGACCCAGTACTTC. Amino acids: CASSQEGTSGGAETQYF.

The chain combines TRBV4-1 with TRBJ2-5; 13 nucleotides line up with TRBD2. CDR1 MGHRA and CDR2 YSYEKL come from the germline V gene. There are 16 residues in the CDR3. V trimming: 4 bases; J trimming: 5 bases; junction bases outside the gene matches: 7. The CDR3 spells CASSPQLAGGQETQYF. The CDR3 DNA sequence: TGCGCCAGCAGCCCCCAACTAGCGGGGGGGCAGGAGACCCAGTACTTC.

This clone came up a few times. The rearrangement joins TRBV6-6 to TRBJ1-1, with no clear D. Germline lookup yields CDR1 MNHNY and CDR2 SVGAGI (reference sequence). The ends were cut back, 2 bases at V and 5 bases at J, with 9 bases in the middle. The CDR3 runs to 13 residues. The CDR3 DNA follows: TGTGCCAGCAGTTACGGGAGTCGTACTGAAGCTTTCTTT. Translated, it gives CASSYGSRTEAFF.

V and J are TRBV5-1 and TRBJ1-4; D might be TRBD1 (6 bases). The CDR3 is 15 residues long. Germline values: CDR1 SGHRS, CDR2 YFSETQ. V was clipped by 3 bases and J by 6 bases, with 15 bases between them. CDR3 protein: CASSYTGSGYEKLFF. CDR3 sequence (DNA): TGCGCCAGCAGCTACACAGGGTCCGGATATGAAAAACTGTTTTTT. The full variable domain, completed using reference TRBV5-1 and TRBJ1-4, is KAGVTQTPRYLIKTRGQQVTLSCSPISGHRSVSWYQQTPGQGLQFLFEYFSETQRNKGNFPGRFSGRQFSNSRSEMNVSTLELGDSALYLCASSYTGSGYEKLFFGSGTQLSVL.

The gene calls are TRBV28 and TRBJ1-2; TRBD1 aligns across 8 bases. V lost 3 bases to trimming and J lost 8 bases; unmatched junction nucleotides: 2. The CDR3 extends over 12 amino acids. The germline V gene encodes CDR1 MDHEN and CDR2 SYDVKM. CDR3 nucleotides: TGTGCCAGCAGTTTCCGGGACAGGGGCTACACCTTC. It translates to CASSFRDRGYTF.

The chain carries TRBV5-4 and TRBJ1-4, with D possibly being TRBD1 (6 bases). CDR3 length: 14 amino acids. Germline V gives CDR1 SGHNT, CDR2 YYREEE (reference sequence). Between the trimmed V and J ends, which lost 1 base and 8 bases, there was a span of 12 bases. The CDR3 protein is CASSLFRGGEKLFF. In DNA, the CDR3 is TGTGCCAGCAGCTTGTTCAGGGGCGGCGAAAAACTGTTTTTT.

The chain uses TRBV3-1 (or the pseudogene TRBV3-2) and TRBJ2-1; possibly TRBD2 for D (6 bases). The CDR3 is 13 amino acids. Trimming stripped 5 bases from V and 9 bases from J, with 14 bases between. Looked up from germline, CDR1 is LGHDT and CDR2 is YNNKEL (reference sequence). CDR3 residues: CASSSRRDGEQFF. DNA of the CDR3: TGTGCCAGCAGCTCCCGGCGGGATGGTGAGCAGTTCTTC.

This chain connects TRBV9 to TRBJ2-7; maybe TRBD1 (5 bases). The CDR3 is 15 amino acids. CDR1 SGDLS and CDR2 YYNGEE come from the germline V gene. Trimming cost V 0 bases and J 0 bases, with 10 bases left between them. CDR3 sequence (DNA): TGTGCCAGCAGCGTAGAGGGGCAGAGCTCCTACGAGCAGTACTTC. This sequence encodes CASSVEGQSSYEQYF. Supplemented by reference TRBV9 and TRBJ2-7, the full variable domain reads DSGVTQTPKHLITATGQRVTLRCSPRSGDLSVYWYQQSLDQGLQFLIQYYNGEERAKGNILERFSAQQFPDLHSELNLSSLELGDSALYFCASSVEGQSSYEQYFGPGTRLTVT.

Concerning this clone itself: A junction end diverges from the germline sequence, so it may reflect a read error. The chain links TRBV6-5 to TRBJ1-5; D unresolved. Germline CDR1 and CDR2: MNHEY and SVGAGI. The CDR3 has 15 residues. CDR3 sequence (DNA): TGTGCCAGCAAATTGAGTCCCCATAGCAATCAGCCCCAGCATTTC. Encoded protein: CASKLSPHSNQPQHF.

This chain uses TRBV6-5 with TRBJ2-7; D ambiguous. V was pared by 2 bases and J by 6 bases, with 11 bases between. The CDR3 covers 13 residues. Germline V gene lookup returns CDR1 MNHEY and CDR2 SVGAGI. CDR3 coding DNA: TGTGCCAGCAGTTACAGAGCACCGGGCGAGCAGTACTTC. Translation gives CASSYRAPGEQYF.

There are a few counts of this clone. This specimen includes other DNA sequences encoding the same CDR3. V and J are TRBV29-1 and TRBJ2-7; D possibly corresponds to TRBD1 (6 bases). This CDR3 comprises 13 residues. Trimming took 1 base from V and 2 from J, leaving 9 bases between them. CDR1 is SQVTM, CDR2 ANQGSEA, per germline. The CDR3: CSVEGQGTYEQYF. CDR3 in DNA: TGCAGCGTTGAAGGCCAGGGGACCTACGAGCAGTACTTC.

V is TRBV15 and J is TRBJ1-4, with D possibly being TRBD1 (5 bases). Germline assignment: CDR1 LNHNV and CDR2 YYDKDF (reference sequence). The V end lost 6 bases, the J end lost 3 bases, and 11 bases lay between the germline ends. The CDR3 consists of 14 residues. The CDR3 DNA reads as TGTGCCACCAGGCCCAGGGCGTCTAATGAAAAACTGTTTTTT. As protein: CATRPRASNEKLFF.

The genes are TRBV4-3 and TRBJ2-2, with D tentatively TRBD1 (6 bases). V was trimmed by 1 base and J by 3 bases, leaving 12 bases between them. From germline, CDR1 is LGHNA and CDR2 YSLEER. The CDR3 runs to 16 residues. The CDR3 DNA reads as TGCGCCAGCAGCCAAGCTTACCGGACAGACACCGGGGAGCTGTTTTTT. Translation: CASSQAYRTDTGELFF.

In its sample, this clone was seen a few times. J is TRBJ1-5 and V is TRBV24-1, with a possible D match to TRBD1 (5 bases). The CDR3 contains 12 residues. CDR1 KGHDR and CDR2 SFDVKD come from the germline V gene. V dropped 3 bases and J dropped 15 bases, with 14 bases sitting between them. In DNA, the CDR3 is TGTGCCACCAGTGATGCAGGGTACGGGCGGCATTTT. As protein: CATSDAGYGRHF.

This rearrangement joins TRBV12-3 or TRBV12-4 to TRBJ2-1; no clear D. The length of the CDR3 is 13 residues. With 3 bases removed from V and 3 bases from J, the gap between germline ends came to 6 bases. DNA for the CDR3: TGTGCCAGCAGTTTGGCTAGCTACAATGAGCAGTTCTTC. Translated, it gives CASSLASYNEQFF.

The chain combines TRBV3-1 (or the pseudogene TRBV3-2) with TRBJ1-2; D remains unclear. This CDR3 contains 13 residues. CDR1 LGHDT and CDR2 YNNKEL come from the germline V gene (reference sequence). Trimming took 2 bases from V and 2 from J, leaving 6 bases between them. The chain's CDR3 is CASSQRGNYGYTF. DNA for the CDR3: TGTGCCAGCAGCCAACGGGGAAACTATGGCTACACCTTC.

The chain uses TRBV28 and TRBJ1-3; D gene uncertain. The CDR3 consists of 15 residues. Trimming removed 4 bases at V and 4 bases at J, with 14 bases between. Germline CDR1 and CDR2: MDHEN and SYDVKM. CDR3 residues: CASSSTGGKGNTIYF. The CDR3 DNA reads as TGTGCCAGCAGTTCGACCGGCGGGAAGGGAAACACCATATATTTT.

The V gene is TRBV28, the J gene TRBJ1-5; 7 bases match TRBD1. CDR1 and CDR2 (germline): MDHEN, SYDVKM. The CDR3 runs to 15 residues. The V and J ends lost 6 bases and 0 bases, in that order; junction bases with no gene match: 5. In DNA, the CDR3 is TGTGCCAGCAGCGACAGGGAGGCTAGCAATCAGCCCCAGCATTTT. This gives the protein CASSDREASNQPQHF. The variable domain in full, completed from reference TRBV28 and TRBJ1-5, reads DVKVTQSSRYLVKRTGEKVFLECVQDMDHENMFWYRQDPGLGLRLIYFSYDVKMKEKGDIPEGYSVSREKKERFSLILESASTNQTSMYLCASSDREASNQPQHFGDGTRLSIL.

J is TRBJ1-2 and V is TRBV3-1 (or the pseudogene TRBV3-2), with D possibly being TRBD1 (5 bases). The CDR3 extends over 16 amino acids. Deletions cut 3 bases from V and 4 bases from J, with 18 bases between. CDR1 is LGHDT, CDR2 YNNKEL, per germline (reference sequence). Written as DNA, the CDR3 is TGTGCCAGCAGCCAGGGCTCAGGGTTCCTTGGCTATGGCTACACCTTC. Translating it yields CASSQGSGFLGYGYTF.

V is TRBV5-1 and J is TRBJ2-5; 7 nucleotides match TRBD2. CDR1 SGHRS and CDR2 YFSETQ come from the germline V gene. V lost 5 bases, J lost 4 bases, and 5 bases stayed unmatched. The CDR3 sequence is 13 residues long. The CDR3, as DNA: TGCGCCAGCAGTTACGCTAGCGGAGAGACCCAGTACTTC. Amino acids: CASSYASGETQYF.

Remarks on this clone: The same CDR3 also results from other DNA sequences found in this sample. The chain couples TRBV19 to TRBJ1-2; 7 positions match TRBD1. The CDR3 extends over 13 amino acids. V was pared by 4 bases and J by 4 bases, with 3 bases of the junction left unmatched. CDR1 is LNHDA and CDR2 is SQIVND in the germline V gene (reference sequence). CDR3 in amino acids: CASSRQGSYGYTF. As DNA, the CDR3 is TGTGCCAGTAGTAGACAGGGTAGCTATGGCTACACCTTC. The full variable domain, with the rest looked up from reference TRBV19 and TRBJ1-2, is DGGITQSPKYLFRKEGQNVTLSCEQNLNHDAMYWYRQDPGQGLRLIYYSQIVNDFQKGDIAEGYSVSREKKESFPLTVTSAQKNPTAFYLCASSRQGSYGYTFGSGTRLTVV.

CDR3 sequence reads: CAISESKGAIGYTF. The CDR3, as DNA: TGTGCCATCAGTGAGTCGAAAGGGGCTATTGGCTACACCTTC. The rearrangement uses TRBV10-3 and TRBJ1-2; possibly TRBD1 for D (5 bases). In germline, CDR1 is ENHRY, CDR2 SYGVKD. The germline V and J ends were trimmed by 0 bases and 7 bases, with 12 bases remaining between them. This CDR3 region has 14 residues.

V is TRBV7-8 and J is TRBJ1-5; 8 nucleotides align to TRBD1. J lost 6 bases, V lost 5 bases, and 9 bases had no gene match. This CDR3 is built from 15 residues. Germline assignment: CDR1 SGHVS and CDR2 FQNEAQ. The CDR3 loop is CASSHGQGQRQPQHF. The CDR3 DNA follows: TGTGCCAGCAGCCACGGACAGGGACAGCGTCAGCCCCAGCATTTT.

Only one count was recorded for this clone. The genes are TRBV20-1 and TRBJ1-2; no reliable D call. This CDR3 comprises 14 residues. V was clipped by 3 bases and J by 0 bases, with 11 bases between them. CDR1 and CDR2 (germline): DFQATT, SNEGSKA (reference sequence). CDR3 in DNA: TGCAGTGCTAGTAGTGCGGGAGCTAACTATGGCTACACCTTC. Residues: CSASSAGANYGYTF.

In its sample, this clone was seen a few times. The chain employs TRBV7-9 and TRBJ2-1; 8 bases are shared with TRBD1. Germline V gene sequence: CDR1 SEHNR, CDR2 FQNEAQ (reference sequence). The CDR3 covers 13 residues. V lost 1 base and J lost 7; bases outside the gene matches: 0. CDR3 bases: TGTGCCAGCAGCTTAGGGACAGGGAATGAGCAGTTCTTC. Its translation: CASSLGTGNEQFF.

The rearrangement uses TRBV5-6 and TRBJ2-1, with 7 bases fitting TRBD1. The CDR3 extends over 15 amino acids. Germline lookup yields CDR1 SGHDT and CDR2 YYEEEE. The V gene end was trimmed by 4 bases and the J gene end by 5 bases; junction bases not matched to a gene: 9. The CDR3 nucleotides are TGTGCCAGCAGCCCCACGGGGACAGTGAACAATGAGCAGTTCTTC. Translation: CASSPTGTVNNEQFF.

This rearrangement joins TRBV2 to TRBJ2-3, with D perhaps TRBD1 (5 bases). The V gene lost 4 bases and the J gene lost 7 bases, with 12 bases spanning the gap. The CDR3 length is 13 residues. The germline CDR1 and CDR2 sequences are SNHLY and FYNNEI. CDR3 nucleotides: TGTGCCAGCAGTGTGTTGGCAGGGAATACGCAGTATTTT. As protein: CASSVLAGNTQYF.

This clone has just a few counts. The rearrangement joins TRBV19 to TRBJ1-5; 7 positions agree with TRBD1. CDR1 LNHDA and CDR2 SQIVND come from the germline V gene (reference sequence). This CDR3 has 15 amino acids. Trimming took 8 bases from V and 0 from J; bases not matched to a gene: 7. For the CDR3, the DNA is TGTGCCAGTGAACAGGGGAAATATAGCAATCAGCCCCAGCATTTT. Encoded protein: CASEQGKYSNQPQHF.

The chain employs TRBV7-6 and TRBJ1-4; 9 bases are a match to TRBD1. V shed 1 base, J shed 4 bases, and the junction held 7 bases outside the gene matches. In germline, CDR1 is SGHVS, CDR2 FNYEAQ. The CDR3 runs to 17 residues. The CDR3 DNA is TGTGCCAGCAGCTTAGGTGGGCCGGGACAGGGTAATGAAAAACTGTTTTTT. Translation gives CASSLGGPGQGNEKLFF.

The chain joins TRBV6-1 to TRBJ1-2, with D perhaps TRBD1 (5 bases). The germline CDR1 and CDR2 sequences are MNHNS and SASEGT. The ends were cut back, 3 bases at V and 6 bases at J, with 14 bases in the middle. This CDR3 has 14 residues. CDR3 region: CASSETDPWDGYTF. In DNA, the CDR3 is TGTGCCAGCAGTGAGACAGATCCTTGGGATGGCTACACCTTC.

This clone turned up a few times. The chain joins TRBV4-1 to TRBJ1-2, with D maybe TRBD1 (5 bases). Trimming pared 2 bases from V and 3 bases from J, leaving 19 bases between. The CDR3 has 17 amino acids. From germline, CDR1 is MGHRA and CDR2 YSYEKL. As DNA, the CDR3 is TGCGCCAGCAGCCAATCCCCTTGGGGCAGACGATACTATGGCTACACCTTC. Protein product: CASSQSPWGRRYYGYTF.